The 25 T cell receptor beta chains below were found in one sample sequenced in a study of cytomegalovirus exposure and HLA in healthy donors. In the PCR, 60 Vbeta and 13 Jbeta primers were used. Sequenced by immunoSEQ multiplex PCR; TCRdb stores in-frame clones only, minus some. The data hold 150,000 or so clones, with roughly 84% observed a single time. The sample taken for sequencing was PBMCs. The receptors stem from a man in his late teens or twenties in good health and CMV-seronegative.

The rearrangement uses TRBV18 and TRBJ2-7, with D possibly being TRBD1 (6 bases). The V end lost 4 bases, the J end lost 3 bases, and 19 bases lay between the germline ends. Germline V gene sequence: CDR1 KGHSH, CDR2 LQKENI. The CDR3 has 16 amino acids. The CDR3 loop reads CASSLQGSEWDYEQYF. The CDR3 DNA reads TGTGCCAGCTCACTACAGGGCTCGGAGTGGGACTACGAGCAGTACTTC.

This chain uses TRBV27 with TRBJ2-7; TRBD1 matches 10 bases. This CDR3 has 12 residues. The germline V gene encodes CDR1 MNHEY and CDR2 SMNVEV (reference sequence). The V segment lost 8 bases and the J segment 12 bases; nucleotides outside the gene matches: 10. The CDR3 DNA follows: TGTGCCAGCGGCTCCGGGGACAGGGGTATGTACTTC. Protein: CASGSGDRGMYF.

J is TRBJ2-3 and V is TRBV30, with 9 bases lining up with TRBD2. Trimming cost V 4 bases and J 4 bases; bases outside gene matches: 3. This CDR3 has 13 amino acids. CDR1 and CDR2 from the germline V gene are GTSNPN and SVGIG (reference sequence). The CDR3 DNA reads TGTGCCTGGACGCGGGGGGGCCCAGATACGCAGTATTTT. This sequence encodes CAWTRGGPDTQYF.

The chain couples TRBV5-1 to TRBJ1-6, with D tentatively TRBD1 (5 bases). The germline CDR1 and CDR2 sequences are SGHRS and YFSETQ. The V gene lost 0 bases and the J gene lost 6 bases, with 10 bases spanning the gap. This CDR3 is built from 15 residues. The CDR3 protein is CASSLADTSNSPLHF. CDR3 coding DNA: TGCGCCAGCAGCTTGGCGGACACCAGTAATTCACCCCTCCACTTT.

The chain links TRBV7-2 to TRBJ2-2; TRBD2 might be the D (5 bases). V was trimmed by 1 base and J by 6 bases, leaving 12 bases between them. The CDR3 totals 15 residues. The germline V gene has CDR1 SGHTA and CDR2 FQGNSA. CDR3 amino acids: CASSLGADGAGELFF. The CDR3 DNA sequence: TGTGCCAGCAGCTTAGGCGCTGACGGGGCCGGGGAGCTGTTTTTT. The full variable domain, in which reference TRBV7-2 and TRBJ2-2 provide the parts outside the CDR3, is GAGVSQSPSNKVTEKGKDVELRCDPISGHTALYWYRQSLGQGLEFLIYFQGNSAPDKSGLPSDRFSAERTGGSVSTLTIQRTQQEDSAVYLCASSLGADGAGELFFGEGSRLTVL.

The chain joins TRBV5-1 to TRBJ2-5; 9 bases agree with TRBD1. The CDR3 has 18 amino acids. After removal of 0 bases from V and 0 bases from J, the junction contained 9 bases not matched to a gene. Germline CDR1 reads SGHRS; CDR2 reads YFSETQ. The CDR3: CASSLADRGRMYQETQYF. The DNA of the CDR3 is TGCGCCAGCAGCTTGGCCGACAGGGGGAGGATGTACCAAGAGACCCAGTACTTC.

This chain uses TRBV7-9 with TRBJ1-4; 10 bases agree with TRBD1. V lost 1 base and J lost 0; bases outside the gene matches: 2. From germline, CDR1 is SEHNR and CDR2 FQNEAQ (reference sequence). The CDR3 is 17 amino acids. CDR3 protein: CASSLGTGGPTNEKLFF. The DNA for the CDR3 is TGTGCCAGCAGCTTAGGGACAGGGGGACCAACTAATGAAAAACTGTTTTTT.

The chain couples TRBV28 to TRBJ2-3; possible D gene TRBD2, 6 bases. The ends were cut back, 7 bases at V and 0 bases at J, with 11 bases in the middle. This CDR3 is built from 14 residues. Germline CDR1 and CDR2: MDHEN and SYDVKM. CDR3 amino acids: CASKERASTDTQYF. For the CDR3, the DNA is TGTGCCAGCAAAGAGCGGGCTAGCACAGATACGCAGTATTTT.

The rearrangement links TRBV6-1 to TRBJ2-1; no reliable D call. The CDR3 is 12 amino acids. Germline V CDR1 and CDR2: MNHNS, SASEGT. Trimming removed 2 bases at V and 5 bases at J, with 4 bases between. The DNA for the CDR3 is TGTGCCAGCAGTGAACCCGACAATGAGCAGTTCTTC. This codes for CASSEPDNEQFF.

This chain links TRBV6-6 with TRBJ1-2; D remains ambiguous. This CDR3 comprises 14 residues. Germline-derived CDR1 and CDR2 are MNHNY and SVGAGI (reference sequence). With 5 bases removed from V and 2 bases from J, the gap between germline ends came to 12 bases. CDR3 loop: CASSEWQANYGYTF. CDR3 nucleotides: TGTGCCAGCAGTGAGTGGCAGGCAAACTATGGCTACACCTTC.

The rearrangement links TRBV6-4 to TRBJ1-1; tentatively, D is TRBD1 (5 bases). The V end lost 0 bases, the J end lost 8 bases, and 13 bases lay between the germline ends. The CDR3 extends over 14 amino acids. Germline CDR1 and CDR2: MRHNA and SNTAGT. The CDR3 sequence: CASSDSWEAGEAFF. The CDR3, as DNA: TGTGCCAGCAGTGACTCATGGGAGGCAGGGGAAGCTTTCTTT.

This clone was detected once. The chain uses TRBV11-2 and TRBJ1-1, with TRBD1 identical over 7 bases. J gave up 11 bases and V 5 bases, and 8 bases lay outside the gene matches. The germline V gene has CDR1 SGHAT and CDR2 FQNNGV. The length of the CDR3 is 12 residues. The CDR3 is CASSRWNRGAFF. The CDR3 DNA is TGTGCCAGCAGCAGGTGGAACAGGGGTGCTTTCTTT.

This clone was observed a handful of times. CDR3 sequence reads: CATSSLQGNTGELFF. CDR3 coding DNA: TGTGCCACCAGCTCATTACAGGGGAACACCGGGGAGCTGTTTTTT. The chain has TRBV15 and TRBJ2-2; D possibly corresponds to TRBD1 (6 bases). The CDR3 length is 15 residues. V lost 5 bases, J lost 1 base, and 11 bases lay in between. Looked up from germline, CDR1 is LNHNV and CDR2 is YYDKDF (reference sequence).

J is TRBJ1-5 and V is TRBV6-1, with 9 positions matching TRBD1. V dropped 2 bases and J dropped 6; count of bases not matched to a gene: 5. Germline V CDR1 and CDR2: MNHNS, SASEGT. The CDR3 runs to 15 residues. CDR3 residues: CASSEQTGGTQPQHF. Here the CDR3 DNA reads TGTGCCAGCAGTGAACAAACAGGGGGCACTCAGCCCCAGCATTTT.

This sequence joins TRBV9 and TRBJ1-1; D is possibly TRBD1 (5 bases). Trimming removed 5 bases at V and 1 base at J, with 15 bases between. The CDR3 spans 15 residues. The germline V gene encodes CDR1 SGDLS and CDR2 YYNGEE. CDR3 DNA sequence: TGTGCCAGCAGAAGGACATCCCTTGAGAACACTGAAGCTTTCTTT. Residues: CASRRTSLENTEAFF.

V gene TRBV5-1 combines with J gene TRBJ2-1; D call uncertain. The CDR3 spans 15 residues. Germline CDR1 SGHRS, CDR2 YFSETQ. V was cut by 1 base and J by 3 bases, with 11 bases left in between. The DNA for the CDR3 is TGCGCCAGCAGCTTGAGCGTCACGCGCTACAATGAGCAGTTCTTC. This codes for CASSLSVTRYNEQFF. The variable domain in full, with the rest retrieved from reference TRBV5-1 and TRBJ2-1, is KAGVTQTPRYLIKTRGQQVTLSCSPISGHRSVSWYQQTPGQGLQFLFEYFSETQRNKGNFPGRFSGRQFSNSRSEMNVSTLELGDSALYLCASSLSVTRYNEQFFGPGTRLTVL.

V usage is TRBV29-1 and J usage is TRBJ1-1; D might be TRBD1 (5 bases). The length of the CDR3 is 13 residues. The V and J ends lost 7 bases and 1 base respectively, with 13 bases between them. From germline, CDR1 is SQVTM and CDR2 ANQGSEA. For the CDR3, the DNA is TGCAGCGCATACGACAGCCCGAACACTGAAGCTTTCTTT. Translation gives CSAYDSPNTEAFF.

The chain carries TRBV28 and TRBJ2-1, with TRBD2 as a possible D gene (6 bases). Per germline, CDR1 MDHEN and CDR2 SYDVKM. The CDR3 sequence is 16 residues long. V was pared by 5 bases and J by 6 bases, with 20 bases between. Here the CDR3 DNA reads TGTGCCAGCAGTAATTCTCGGGACTGGCGGGGCAATGAGCAGTTCTTC. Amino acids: CASSNSRDWRGNEQFF. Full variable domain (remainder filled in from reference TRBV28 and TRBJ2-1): DVKVTQSSRYLVKRTGEKVFLECVQDMDHENMFWYRQDPGLGLRLIYFSYDVKMKEKGDIPEGYSVSREKKERFSLILESASTNQTSMYLCASSNSRDWRGNEQFFGPGTRLTVL.

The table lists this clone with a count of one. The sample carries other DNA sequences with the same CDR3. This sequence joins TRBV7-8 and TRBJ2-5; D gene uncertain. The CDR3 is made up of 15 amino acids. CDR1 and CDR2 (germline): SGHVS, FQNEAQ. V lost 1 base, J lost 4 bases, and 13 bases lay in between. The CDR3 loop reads CASSLVSGFGETQYF. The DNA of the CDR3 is TGTGCCAGCAGCTTAGTGTCGGGTTTTGGAGAGACCCAGTACTTC.

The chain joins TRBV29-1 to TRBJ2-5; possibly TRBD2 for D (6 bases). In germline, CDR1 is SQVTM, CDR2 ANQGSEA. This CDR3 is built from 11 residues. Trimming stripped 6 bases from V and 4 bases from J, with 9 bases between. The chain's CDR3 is CSVRLGETQYF. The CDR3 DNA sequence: TGCAGCGTCCGACTAGGAGAGACCCAGTACTTC.

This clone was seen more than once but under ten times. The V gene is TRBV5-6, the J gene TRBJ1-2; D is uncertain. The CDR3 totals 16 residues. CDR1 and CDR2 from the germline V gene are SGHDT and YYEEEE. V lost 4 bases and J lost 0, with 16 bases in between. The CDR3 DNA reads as TGTGCCAGCAGCCGTGGGCCAGGCGACACTAACTATGGCTACACCTTC. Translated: CASSRGPGDTNYGYTF.

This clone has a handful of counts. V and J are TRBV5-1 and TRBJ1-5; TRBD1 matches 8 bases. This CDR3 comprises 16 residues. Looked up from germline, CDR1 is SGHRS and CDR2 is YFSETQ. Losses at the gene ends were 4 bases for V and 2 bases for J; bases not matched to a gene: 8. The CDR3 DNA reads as TGCGCCAGCAGCCCAGGGACAGGAACCCGCAATCAGCCCCAGCATTTT. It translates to CASSPGTGTRNQPQHF.

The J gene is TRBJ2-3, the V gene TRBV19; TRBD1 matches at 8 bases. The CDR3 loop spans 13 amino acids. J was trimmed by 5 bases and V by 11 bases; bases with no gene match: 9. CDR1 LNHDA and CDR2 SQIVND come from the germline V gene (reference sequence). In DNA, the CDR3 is TGTGCCGGAGGGACAGGTAAGGGAGATACGCAGTATTTT. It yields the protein CAGGTGKGDTQYF.

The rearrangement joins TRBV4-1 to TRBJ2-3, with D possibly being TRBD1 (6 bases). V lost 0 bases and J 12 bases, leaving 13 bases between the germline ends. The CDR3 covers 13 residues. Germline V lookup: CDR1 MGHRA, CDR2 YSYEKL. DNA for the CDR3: TGCGCCAGCAGCCAAGATCAGGGGAACACCCAGTATTTT. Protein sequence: CASSQDQGNTQYF.

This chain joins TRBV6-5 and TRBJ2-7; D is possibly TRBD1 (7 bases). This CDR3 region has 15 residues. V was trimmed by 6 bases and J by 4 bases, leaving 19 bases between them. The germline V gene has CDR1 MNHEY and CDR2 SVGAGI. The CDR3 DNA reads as TGTGCCAGCAGGGAGGGACAGTCCCCTTTTTACGAGCAGTACTTC. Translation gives CASREGQSPFYEQYF.